Sequencing of this TCR beta chain was carried out in a study of blood T cell repertoires in COVID-19. Study-wide background: T cells, B-cell-depleted T cells, or PBMCs provided the cDNA or gDNA that served as material.

The CDR3 loop spans 19 amino acids. After removal of 5 bases from V and 4 bases from J, the junction contained 21 bases not matched to a gene. In germline, CDR1 is SGHAT, CDR2 FQNNGV. Only in-frame clones appear in the TCRdb table, and some are missing; sequencing was by immunoSEQ multiplex PCR. Of 150,000 or so clones listed, roughly four fifths are singletons. Sequences were obtained from peripheral blood. The rearrangement uses TRBV11-2 and TRBJ2-7; TRBD1 aligns across 9 bases. This receptor was identified in a human donor in a cohort sampled during active COVID-19. The CDR3 protein is CASSPLDRGRTGRGYEQYF. CDR3 nucleotide sequence: TGTGCCAGCAGCCCCCTGGACAGGGGTCGCACGGGAAGGGGTTACGAGCAGTACTTC.